Presented here are 2 T cell receptor beta chains from one specimen sequenced in a study of shared clonotypes between healthy human individuals. Here immunoSEQ multiplex PCR was the method, and the copy in TCRdb shows in-frame clones only, minus some. The table has a few hundred thousand clones, around 86% seen once. Sequencing was carried out using memory CD8+ T cells sorted from blood. As for subset: CD45RO+ cells pooled with CCR7-negative TemRA cells. The source is a man aged 18 to 35 in good health.

In its sample, this clone was seen a few times. J is TRBJ1-4 and V is TRBV7-9; 11 bases line up with TRBD1. The CDR3 spans 17 residues. V lost 1 base, J lost 3 bases, and 4 bases stayed unmatched. Germline lookup yields CDR1 SEHNR and CDR2 FQNEAQ (reference sequence). CDR3 coding DNA: TGTGCCAGCAGCTTAGTAGGACAGGGGGCTGCTAATGAAAAACTGTTTTTT. Its translation: CASSLVGQGAANEKLFF.

The CDR3 protein is CASSVFVNQETQYF. The CDR3 nucleotides read TGTGCCAGCAGCGTCTTCGTGAACCAAGAGACCCAGTACTTC. The chain combines TRBV2 with TRBJ2-5, with D unresolved. Per germline, CDR1 SNHLY and CDR2 FYNNEI. The V end lost 6 bases, the J end lost 0 bases, and 11 bases lay between the germline ends. This CDR3 region has 14 residues.